The clone carrying this T cell receptor beta chain appeared a few times. The antigen is unknown. The CDR3 has 13 amino acids. Germline CDR1 ENHRY, CDR2 SYGVKD. V was cut by 8 bases and J by 0 bases, with 9 bases left in between. Unique molecular identifiers were incorporated when the TCRbeta library was constructed. Each CDR3 protein gets one entry after TCRdb re-called the PCR reads with MiXCR. The table includes approximately 800,000 distinct CDR3 sequences, about 15% detected once. This entry comes from a study of T-cell reconstitution after alpha-beta-depleted transplantation in children. Notes on the study in general: The origin of alpha-beta T cells about two months after transplant was reportedly several hundred expanded graft clones. Counts and diversity of T cells one year after transplant came mostly from newly produced T cells.

This chain uses TRBV10-3 with TRBJ2-3; D possibly corresponds to TRBD2 (6 bases). The TCR was taken from a male patient younger than 18 who had a stem cell transplant for acute lymphoblastic leukemia, so the T cells may come from the graft donor. This specimen consisted of PBMCs, mostly from graft donor cells, obtained 360 days after TCRalphabeta/CD19-depleted stem cell transplant. The CDR3 DNA reads TGTGCCATCGGGGAGGCCAGCACAGATACGCAGTATTTT. Amino acid sequence: CAIGEASTDTQYF.